A single sample gave rise to the 10 T cell receptor beta chains below, sequenced in a study of Tregs in tolerant kidney transplant recipients. Recipients received nonmyeloablative bone marrow transplants from related graft donors, with transient mixed chimerism. Produced via immunoSEQ multiplex PCR; TCRdb's table is partial and in-frame only. Seen in this sample are roughly 15,000 clones; the ten most common clones hold 3.5%. Sequences were derived from CD4+ T cells from blood (PBMCs), sampled 12 months after the transplant. These receptors were taken from a human patient who received a combined kidney and bone marrow transplant. These T cells may partly come from the graft donor.

In regard to this clone: The read ends 3 residues before the CDR3 terminus; that terminus is restored from the germline J gene. The chain is built from TRBV11-2 and TRBJ1-3; D is uncertain. Germline V CDR1 and CDR2: SGHAT, FQNNGV. Trimming cost V 4 bases and J 4 bases, with 11 bases left between them. The CDR3 consists of 14 residues. The CDR3 bases that were read are TGTGCCAGCAGCTCTAAAAGCGCCGGAAACACC. Protein product: CASSSKSAGNT. The complete CDR3 sequence is CASSSKSAGNTIYF.

Remarks on this clone: The read is 3 residues too short to cover the CDR3 end, so that end is filled in from the germline J gene. The V and J genes are TRBV18 and TRBJ2-7, with a weak D call TRBD1 (6 bases). Deletions cut 5 bases from V and 2 bases from J, with 19 bases between. From germline, CDR1 is KGHSH and CDR2 LQKENI. The CDR3 has 16 residues. The DNA read from the CDR3 is TGTGCCAGCTCAGAAACCGGGACAACAAACGCCTACGAG. As protein: CASSETGTTNAYE. The full CDR3 protein reads CASSETGTTNAYEQYF.

Points on this clone: The read stops 3 residues short of the end of the CDR3; the missing end is completed from the germline J gene. The chain uses TRBV6-1 and TRBJ2-3; D may be TRBD1 (5 bases). The CDR3 covers 12 residues. Trimming removed 3 bases at V and 4 bases at J, with 5 bases between. Germline V CDR1 and CDR2: MNHNS, SASEGT. The covered CDR3 bases are TGTGCCAGCAGTGACAGGGCAGATACG. This gives the protein CASSDRADT. The entire CDR3 reads CASSDRADTQYF.

A word on this clone: Read coverage stops 3 residues before the CDR3 terminus; the germline J gene supplies the remainder. The chain carries TRBV18 and TRBJ2-2; possible D gene TRBD1, 6 bases. The CDR3 spans 17 residues. V was trimmed by 2 bases and J by 4 bases, leaving 17 bases between them. Germline CDR1 and CDR2: KGHSH and LQKENI. This CDR3 is CASSPAETGGATGELFF. CDR3 bases read: TGTGCCAGCTCACCAGCGGAGACAGGAGGAGCCACCGGGGAG.

Note on this clone: Sequencing ends 3 residues short of the CDR3 end; the germline J gene provides the rest. The gene calls are TRBV7-2 and TRBJ2-7; D might be TRBD2 (6 bases). CDR1 and CDR2 from the germline V gene are SGHTA and FQGNSA. The CDR3 spans 15 residues. Trimming stripped 4 bases from V and 0 bases from J, with 13 bases between. CDR3 DNA, as far as it was read: TGTGCCAGCAGCTCGGGACTTGCAAGCTCCTACGAG. Translating it yields CASSSGLASSYE. The full CDR3 reads CASSSGLASSYEQYF.

In regard to this clone: Sequencing ends 3 residues short of the CDR3 end; the germline J gene provides the rest. J is TRBJ1-1 and V is TRBV11-2; TRBD1 aligns across 9 bases. This CDR3 contains 15 residues. Germline V gene lookup returns CDR1 SGHAT and CDR2 FQNNGV. V shed 6 bases, J shed 6 bases, and the junction held 11 bases outside the gene matches. CDR3 bases read: TGTGCCAGCAGGAAACAGGGGGCGTTAGCCCCTGAA. Residues: CASRKQGALAPE. The full CDR3 reads CASRKQGALAPEAFF.

To note about this clone: The read ends 3 residues before the CDR3 terminus; that terminus is restored from the germline J gene. The chain joins TRBV10-3 to TRBJ2-2; D tentatively fits TRBD1 or TRBD2 (6 bases each). The germline V and J ends were trimmed by 3 bases and 7 bases, with 18 bases remaining between them. Looked up from germline, CDR1 is ENHRY and CDR2 is SYGVKD. The CDR3 is made up of 16 amino acids. CDR3 DNA, as far as it was read: TGTGCCATCAGTGAATCTAGGGGGAGGTCTATCGGGGAG. Amino acid sequence: CAISESRGRSIGE. In full, the CDR3 reads CAISESRGRSIGELFF.

Note on this clone: The CDR3 end falls 3 residues outside the read, so it is completed with the germline J gene. The chain has TRBV7-9 and TRBJ2-5; weak D call: TRBD2 (6 bases). CDR1 and CDR2 from the germline V gene are SEHNR and FQNEAQ (reference sequence). Trimming removed 2 bases at V and 4 bases at J, with 11 bases between. There are 14 residues in the CDR3. The CDR3 loop is CASSLSVGGETQYF. The sequenced part of the CDR3 DNA is TGTGCCAGCAGCTTATCCGTGGGGGGAGAGACC. Full variable domain (rest looked up from reference TRBV7-9 and TRBJ2-5): DTGVSQNPRHKITKRGQNVTFRCDPISEHNRLYWYRQTLGQGPEFLTYFQNEAQLEKSRLLSDRFSAERPKGSFSTLEIQRTEQGDSAMYLCASSLSVGGETQYFGPGTRLLVL.

This clone is medium-sized by frequency. The CDR3 extends 3 residues past the end of the read, so its final part is completed from the germline J gene. V usage is TRBV20-1 and J usage is TRBJ2-1; TRBD1 might be the D (6 bases). V lost 3 bases to trimming and J lost 0 bases, with 12 bases between them. This CDR3 comprises 15 residues. CDR1 DFQATT and CDR2 SNEGSKA come from the germline V gene (reference sequence). CDR3 DNA (partial): TGCAGTGCTAGCCCTGGCAGGGGCTCCTACAATGAG. This codes for CSASPGRGSYNE. The whole CDR3 region reads CSASPGRGSYNEQFF.

According to its frequency, this clone is medium-sized. The read ends 3 residues early relative to the CDR3; the germline J gene fills the gap. The chain has TRBV20-1 and TRBJ1-2; TRBD1 agrees at 8 bases. J was trimmed by 4 bases and V by 0 bases; bases with no gene match: 7. Germline loops: CDR1 DFQATT, CDR2 SNEGSKA (reference sequence). The CDR3 length is 15 residues. CDR3 DNA, as far as it was read: TGCAGTGCTAGAGATCCCCAGGGGGCGGTCTATGGC. This codes for CSARDPQGAVYG. The whole CDR3 protein is CSARDPQGAVYGYTF.